Below are 10 T cell receptor beta chains sequenced from a single sample in a study of T cells after yellow fever vaccination. TCRdb reprocessed the 5' RACE reads via MiXCR and lists one record per CDR3 protein. The data contain 50,000 to 75,000 distinct CDR3 sequences, approximately 5.7% of them singletons. The sample in question was PBMCs, either bulk or a sorted T-cell subset (CD4+, CD8+, memory, or dextramer-sorted; not recorded which), obtained on the day of the yellow fever booster vaccination. These receptors came from a man aged 18 to 29 who received the YFV17D yellow fever vaccine.

This clonotype was recorded a few times. The rearrangement links TRBV4-2 to TRBJ1-1; a weak D match, TRBD1 (6 bases). Trimming removed 0 bases at V and 4 bases at J, with 18 bases between. This CDR3 is 17 amino acids long. Germline V gene lookup returns CDR1 LGHNA and CDR2 YNFKEQ. The CDR3 sequence is CASSQEIASLRGTEAFF. DNA for the CDR3: TGTGCCAGCAGCCAAGAAATTGCGAGCCTCAGGGGCACTGAAGCTTTCTTT.

A few counts support this clonotype. The chain carries TRBV7-8 and TRBJ1-4; D call uncertain. CDR1 is SGHVS and CDR2 is FQNEAQ in the germline V gene. The CDR3 covers 14 residues. Between the trimmed V and J ends, which lost 5 bases and 4 bases, there was a span of 11 bases. The CDR3 nucleotides are TGTGCCAGCAGCCCCCGGGTTGATAATGAAAAACTGTTTTTT. This gives the protein CASSPRVDNEKLFF.

V and J are TRBV7-3 and TRBJ2-1, with TRBD2 as a possible D gene (6 bases). Germline CDR1 is SGHTA and CDR2 is FQGTGA. This CDR3 spans 14 amino acids. Deletions cut 4 bases from V and 1 base from J, with 8 bases between. As DNA, the CDR3 is TGTGCCAGCAGCTCGGGGGTTTCCTACAATGAGCAGTTCTTC. Protein: CASSSGVSYNEQFF.

This clonotype was observed at least ten times. In DNA, the CDR3 is TGCGCCAGCAGCCAAGAAGCGCCCGGCCCGAGATTCGAGCAGTTCTTC. It is translated as CASSQEAPGPRFEQFF. The V and J genes are TRBV4-3 and TRBJ2-1; no reliable D call. Trimming took off 0 bases at V and 10 bases at J, with 19 bases between the two ends. The CDR3 is 16 residues long. CDR1 LGHNA and CDR2 YSLEER come from the germline V gene.

This clonotype has a count of ten or more. The rearrangement joins TRBV6-2 or TRBV6-3 to TRBJ2-1, with 10 positions matching TRBD2. J gave up 6 bases and V 8 bases, and 4 bases lay outside the gene matches. The CDR3 is 13 amino acids. CDR1 and CDR2 from the germline V gene are MNHEY and SVGEGT. The CDR3 nucleotides read TGTGCCAGCCTAGCGGGGGCCCTCAATGAGCAGTTCTTC. Encoded protein: CASLAGALNEQFF.

This clonotype turned up a few times. The rearrangement uses TRBV30 and TRBJ2-1; D is unclear. Per the germline V gene, CDR1 is GTSNPN and CDR2 is SVGIG (reference sequence). CDR3 length: 11 amino acids. The V gene lost 5 bases and the J gene lost 4 bases, with 6 bases spanning the gap. The CDR3 here is CAWDRYNEQFF. The CDR3 bases are TGTGCCTGGGACCGTTACAATGAGCAGTTCTTC.

This sequence joins TRBV20-1 and TRBJ2-1; 9 bases agree with TRBD2. CDR3 length: 15 residues. CDR1 is DFQATT and CDR2 is SNEGSKA in the germline V gene (reference sequence). Trimming cost V 3 bases and J 3 bases; bases outside gene matches: 6. The CDR3 bases are TGCAGTGCTAGCCCGGCTAGCGGGGACTACAATGAGCAGTTCTTC. Translating it yields CSASPASGDYNEQFF.

This clonotype was picked up many times. This rearrangement joins TRBV7-8 to TRBJ2-3, with D unclear. This CDR3 has 17 amino acids. CDR1 SGHVS and CDR2 FQNEAQ come from the germline V gene. The ends were cut back, 7 bases at V and 1 base at J, with 21 bases in the middle. In DNA form, the CDR3 reads TGTGCCAGCACCCTGCAACGGATAACTCTGGGCACAGATACGCAGTATTTT. Its protein is CASTLQRITLGTDTQYF.

In this sample, this clonotype turned up a few times. The chain uses TRBV7-6 and TRBJ1-1, with D uncertain. The germline V gene has CDR1 SGHVS and CDR2 FNYEAQ. The CDR3 has 11 amino acids. V was trimmed by 6 bases and J by 1 base, leaving 3 bases between them. This CDR3 reads CASRSNTEAFF. CDR3 DNA sequence: TGTGCCAGCAGGTCGAACACTGAAGCTTTCTTT.

This clonotype was found a few times. CDR3 residues: CASRSQGLGDTQYF. The CDR3 DNA is TGTGCCAGCAGGAGCCAGGGGTTGGGAGATACGCAGTATTTT. The chain joins TRBV12-3 or TRBV12-4 to TRBJ2-3; a possible D gene is TRBD1 (6 bases). Trimming stripped 6 bases from V and 5 bases from J, with 15 bases between. This CDR3 is built from 14 residues.